This T cell receptor beta chain was sequenced for a study of T cells in localized non-small cell lung cancer. Study-level results: Appearance in adjacent lung was seen for a median around 60 of the top 100 tumor clones. In uninvolved adjacent lung, T cell clonality reached its highest value, exceeding tumor. Heterogeneity is still possible, as just one tumor region was sequenced.

This clone was seen just once. Its antigen remains unknown. Produced via immunoSEQ multiplex PCR; TCRdb's table is partial and in-frame only. The repertoire has roughly 67,000 clones, 84% of them found once; the top ten carry roughly 13%. V lost 2 bases, J lost 4 bases, and 11 bases lay in between. Germline V gene data show CDR1 as MNHEY and CDR2 as SMNVEV (reference sequence). There are 14 residues in the CDR3. Sequencing was performed on peripheral blood, taken before any cancer treatment. The origin of this receptor is an older female donor with stage I lung adenocarcinoma. The chain combines TRBV27 with TRBJ1-2, with unresolved D. CDR3 protein: CASSLSGRIYGYTF. The CDR3 DNA reads as TGTGCCAGCAGTTTAAGCGGCAGGATCTATGGCTACACCTTC.